One sample yielded the 7 T cell receptor beta chains listed below, sequenced in a study of T-cell memory formation after mild COVID-19. TCRdb reanalysed the 5' RACE reads using MiXCR and keeps one entry per CDR3 protein. Among about 110,000 distinct CDR3 sequences listed, roughly 12% were seen once. The sample consisted of PBMCs or a T cell subset sorted from them (not recorded which). All receptors derive from an adult woman who had mild COVID-19 (a few samples of this study predate the infection). Cell type and time point are not known.

In its sample, this clonotype was seen a few times. The chain is built from TRBV2 and TRBJ2-3, with TRBD1 as a possible D gene (5 bases). CDR1 SNHLY and CDR2 FYNNEI come from the germline V gene. The CDR3 length is 15 residues. The germline V and J ends were trimmed by 3 bases and 5 bases, with 15 bases remaining between them. DNA for the CDR3: TGTGCCAGCAGTGATTATGGGGCTGGGATAGATACGCAGTATTTT. Translated, it gives CASSDYGAGIDTQYF.

This clonotype came up a few times. This chain links TRBV15 with TRBJ2-7; TRBD1 is a possible D gene (5 bases). This CDR3 contains 17 residues. Germline V lookup: CDR1 LNHNV, CDR2 YYDKDF (reference sequence). Between the trimmed V and J ends, which lost 0 bases and 0 bases, there was a span of 15 bases. The CDR3 loop is CATSRDLTGISSYEQYF. DNA for the CDR3: TGTGCCACCAGCAGAGATCTAACAGGCATTAGCTCCTACGAGCAGTACTTC.

This clonotype was detected a few times. The chain uses TRBV7-3 and TRBJ2-3; the match to TRBD2 covers 13 bases. From germline, CDR1 is SGHTA and CDR2 FQGTGA. The CDR3 is 17 residues long. Trimming removed 5 bases from V and 0 bases from J; junction bases left unmatched: 5. CDR3 loop: CASSPGLAGFSTDTQYF. CDR3 nucleotides: TGTGCCAGCAGCCCGGGACTAGCGGGGTTCAGCACAGATACGCAGTATTTT.

On this clonotype itself: The junction does not match germline at one end; this may be a read error. The CDR3 spells CASRQVHRDRVGEQYF. As DNA, the CDR3 is TGCGCCAGCAGACAAGTCCACCGGGACAGGGTGGGCGAGCAGTACTTC. The rearrangement uses TRBV4-3 and TRBJ2-7; 9 bases map to TRBD1. The CDR3 sequence is 16 residues long. Per germline, CDR1 LGHNA and CDR2 YSLEER.

The chain carries TRBV5-1 and TRBJ2-2; tentatively, D is TRBD1 or TRBD2 (5 bases each). The V gene lost 4 bases and the J gene lost 6 bases, with 7 bases spanning the gap. CDR3 length: 12 residues. Looked up from germline, CDR1 is SGHRS and CDR2 is YFSETQ. The CDR3: CASSGDAGELFF. The CDR3, as DNA: TGCGCCAGCAGCGGGGACGCCGGGGAGCTGTTTTTT.

In its sample, this clonotype was seen a few times. V is TRBV4-2 and J is TRBJ1-1; D is undetermined. V lost 0 bases, J lost 6 bases, and 14 bases lay in between. The CDR3 loop spans 15 amino acids. CDR1 is LGHNA, CDR2 YNFKEQ, per germline. The CDR3 region has the DNA TGTGCCAGCAGCCAAGAGGGTAGCAGAGGTGCTGAAGCTTTCTTT. Its protein product is CASSQEGSRGAEAFF.

This clonotype has just a few counts. The V call is TRBV9, the J call TRBJ1-6, with TRBD1 as a possible D gene (6 bases). The CDR3 is made up of 14 amino acids. Germline V gene lookup returns CDR1 SGDLS and CDR2 YYNGEE. V dropped 4 bases and J dropped 7 bases, with 12 bases sitting between them. Here the CDR3 reads CASSLGQLNSPLHF. CDR3 in DNA: TGTGCCAGCAGCTTAGGACAGTTGAATTCACCCCTCCACTTT.